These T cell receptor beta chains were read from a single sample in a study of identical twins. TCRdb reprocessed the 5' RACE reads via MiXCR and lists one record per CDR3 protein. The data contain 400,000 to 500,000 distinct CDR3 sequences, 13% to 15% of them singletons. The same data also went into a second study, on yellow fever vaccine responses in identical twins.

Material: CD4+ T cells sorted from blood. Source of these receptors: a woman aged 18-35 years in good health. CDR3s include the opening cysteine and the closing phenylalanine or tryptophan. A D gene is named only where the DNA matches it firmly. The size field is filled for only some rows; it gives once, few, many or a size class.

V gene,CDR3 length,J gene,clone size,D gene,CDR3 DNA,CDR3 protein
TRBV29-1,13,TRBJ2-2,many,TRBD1,TGCAGCGTGAGACAGGGGGTGACCGGGGAGCTGTTTTTT,CSVRQGVTGELFF
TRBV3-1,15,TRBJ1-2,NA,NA,TGTGCCAGCAGCCCTACCGGGGGAAAGAACTATGGCTACACCTTC,CASSPTGGKNYGYTF
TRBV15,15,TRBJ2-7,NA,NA,TGTGCCACCAGCAGAGATGGGGAAGCTTTCTACGAGCAGTACTTC,CATSRDGEAFYEQYF
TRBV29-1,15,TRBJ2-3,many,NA,TGCAGCGTGGGGAGGAAGGCTACTAGCACAGATACGCAGTATTTT,CSVGRKATSTDTQYF
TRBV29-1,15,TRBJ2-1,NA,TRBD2,TGCAGCGTTGTCAGCGGGGGGGCTTTTTACAATGAGCAGTTCTTC,CSVVSGGAFYNEQFF
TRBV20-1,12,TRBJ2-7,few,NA,TGCAGTGCTAGAACCAGCTCCTACGAGCAGTACTTC,CSARTSSYEQYF
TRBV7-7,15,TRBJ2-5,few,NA,TGTGCTAGCAGCAAGTCGGGGCAGGGTGGGGAGACCCAGTACTTC,CASSKSGQGGETQYF
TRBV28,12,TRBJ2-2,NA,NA,TGTGCCACCAGGGTTACAAACGGGGAGCTGTTTTTT,CATRVTNGELFF
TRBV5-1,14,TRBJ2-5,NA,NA,TGCGCCAGCAGCTTGTCGGGACGACAAGAGACCCAGTACTTC,CASSLSGRQETQYF
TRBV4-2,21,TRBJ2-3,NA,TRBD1,TGTGCCAGCAGCCAGGATAGACAGGGGGCTATGAGCGGGAGCAAAGGGGATACGCAGTATTTT,CASSQDRQGAMSGSKGDTQYF